Given below is one T cell receptor (beta chain) in context. Its cognate antigen has yet to be identified. No per-base quality is available; no much larger clone lies one base away. These data are taken from a study of blood T cell repertoires in COVID-19 (dated by TCRdb to 2020 to 2022). Context from the whole study: Samples covering the acute and convalescent phases of COVID-19 were provided by collaborators in the United States, Italy and Spain. The material from the prospective study consisted of cDNA or gDNA derived from T cells, B-cell-depleted T cells, or PBMCs. Deeply sampled blood TCRbeta repertoires from subjects exposed to, actively infected with, or recovered from COVID-19 were included in the dataset. A freely available public database, intended as a resource for researchers studying the immune response to SARS-CoV-2, is where the repertoires were released. Samples were obtained from the ongoing ImmuneRACE study (first 160 participants) and from 1,254 subjects provided by 6 global collaborators. Nearly every sample came with metadata listing a de-identified subject ID, COVID-19 status, age in years and sex. Where available, HLA class I and class II types were taken from metadata supplied by the sample provider and were not determined by assay-based typing.

TCRbeta CDR3 regions were amplified from genomic DNA by means of the immunoSEQ Assay, a bias-controlled multiplex PCR. Turning to the authors' computational methods: Within the assay, amplification of reference gene primers was used to estimate how many nucleated cells each sample contained. To quantify the absolute abundance of each unique TCRbeta CDR3 rearrangement, sequence reads were collapsed and filtered. For each sample, productive Simpson clonality was calculated as the square root of Simpson's diversity index across productive rearrangements. The clones in this table, taken by TCRdb from immuneACCESS, are in-frame only. Not every clone is retained; where verified, under half of the shortfall comes from an unresolved V gene, and the cause of the rest is unknown. V and J calls and clone size follow that table, whereas D and trimming were derived from the DNA. The sample table shows about 76,000 clones, and about 90% are seen once. The ten largest account for 12% of the sample.

Each collaborating institution followed its own protocols to collect whole blood in K2EDTA tubes. For TCRbeta analysis, collaborators shipped samples in one of three forms: frozen whole blood, isolated PBMCs, or DNA extracted from either of those sample types. Study-wide conclusions, independent of this receptor: The amount of clinical and demographic metadata varied by source and participant and was provided uncurated.

The CDR3 runs 19 amino acids, cysteine and phenylalanine included. Here the CDR3 DNA is all that survives: 57 bases in frame from base 1. V and J are trimmed by 0 bases and 5 bases, and the gene matches miss 18 bases of the junction. The germline V gene specifies ENHRY as CDR1 and SYGVKD as CDR2. Sequencing was performed on peripheral blood. The chain links TRBV10-3 with TRBJ2-7, with 8 middle bases fitting TRBD2. The clonotype comes from a human donor in a cohort sampled during active COVID-19. CDR3 region: CAISESNIGGPGGRNEQYF. The sequenced DNA: TGTGCCATCAGTGAGTCCAATATAGGCGGGCCGGGGGGGCGGAACGAGCAGTACTTC.